The 32 T cell receptor beta chains presented below share a single source sample, sequenced in a study of T cells after yellow fever vaccination. From the 5' RACE reads, TCRdb called clonotypes with MiXCR, one entry per CDR3 protein. The profile shows about 220,000 distinct CDR3 sequences, about 3% of them singletons. This sample comprised CD4+ T cells sorted from PBMCs, obtained 10 days after the yellow fever booster vaccination. These TCRs come from a man aged 18 to 30 who received the YFV17D yellow fever vaccine.

The chain employs TRBV5-1 and TRBJ1-4, with no clear D. Germline loops: CDR1 SGHRS, CDR2 YFSETQ. V dropped 3 bases and J dropped 6 bases, with 9 bases sitting between them. The CDR3 contains 13 residues. The CDR3 nucleotides read TGCGCCAGCAGCTCCGGTGGGTATGAAAAACTGTTTTTT. Its protein is CASSSGGYEKLFF.

A few counts support this clonotype. This chain joins TRBV5-1 and TRBJ2-3, with D hard to call. Trimming shortened V by 6 bases and J by 4 bases, and 9 bases separated the two germline ends. Per germline, CDR1 SGHRS and CDR2 YFSETQ. The CDR3 consists of 12 residues. CDR3 amino acids: CASTVDADTQYF. The CDR3 coding sequence is TGCGCCAGCACCGTAGACGCAGATACGCAGTATTTT.

The chain is built from TRBV6-2 or TRBV6-3 and TRBJ2-3, with D possibly being TRBD2 (6 bases). Germline CDR1 MNHEY, CDR2 SVGEGT. The CDR3 is 15 residues long. V was shortened by 2 bases and J by 3 bases, with 12 bases between the two germline ends. In DNA form, the CDR3 reads TGTGCCAGCAGTTACGGGGGGAGGTGGACAGATACGCAGTATTTT. Translating gives CASSYGGRWTDTQYF.

This clonotype was seen a few times. The gene calls are TRBV12-3 or TRBV12-4 and TRBJ1-6; D is unresolved. The CDR3 runs to 14 residues. Trimming took off 6 bases at V and 5 bases at J, with 11 bases between the two ends. This CDR3 reads CASSLTRNNSPLHF. The CDR3 coding sequence is TGTGCCAGCAGCCTGACAAGGAATAATTCACCCCTCCACTTT.

This clonotype turned up a few times. The J gene is TRBJ2-3, the V gene TRBV28, with D possibly matching TRBD2 (5 bases). CDR1 and CDR2 from the germline V gene are MDHEN and SYDVKM. The CDR3 has 15 amino acids. With 5 bases removed from V and 3 bases from J, the gap between germline ends came to 15 bases. The CDR3 region has the DNA TGTGCCAGCAGTCCCGCCTCAGAGGGAACAGATACGCAGTATTTT. It specifies CASSPASEGTDTQYF.

This clonotype appeared a few times. CDR3 in amino acids: CASSFRDPFRPPFGYGYTF. Here the CDR3 DNA reads TGTGCCAGCAGTTTCCGGGACCCATTTAGACCGCCCTTTGGCTATGGCTACACCTTC. The chain recombines TRBV28 with TRBJ1-2; tentatively, D is TRBD1 (5 bases). V was trimmed by 3 bases and J by 4 bases, leaving 27 bases between them. The CDR3 is made up of 19 amino acids. CDR1 is MDHEN and CDR2 is SYDVKM in the germline V gene.

This clonotype was counted ten times or more. The chain combines TRBV7-3 with TRBJ2-2; D unclear. Deletions cut 1 base from V and 0 bases from J, with 3 bases between. This CDR3 spans 14 amino acids. Per germline, CDR1 SGHTA and CDR2 FQGTGA. The CDR3 protein is CASSLRSNTGELFF. Here the CDR3 DNA reads TGTGCCAGCAGCTTAAGGTCGAACACCGGGGAGCTGTTTTTT.

This clonotype appeared many times. CDR3 region: CASSPGLAGTDTQYF. The CDR3 DNA reads as TGCGCCAGCAGCCCTGGACTAGCGGGCACAGATACGCAGTATTTT. V and J are TRBV5-1 and TRBJ2-3, with 10 bases lining up with TRBD2. Germline CDR1 reads SGHRS; CDR2 reads YFSETQ. This CDR3 is 15 amino acids long. Trimming at V came to 4 bases and at J to 1 base, leaving 3 bases not matched to a gene.

This clonotype was picked up many times. This sequence joins TRBV4-3 and TRBJ2-5; weak D call: TRBD1 (6 bases). The V and J ends lost 0 bases and 6 bases respectively, with 11 bases between them. Germline V gene lookup returns CDR1 LGHNA and CDR2 YSLEER. The CDR3 spans 14 residues. CDR3 region: CASSQDQGIKTQYF. CDR3 nucleotide sequence: TGCGCCAGCAGCCAAGATCAGGGGATAAAGACCCAGTACTTC.

The chain carries TRBV5-4 and TRBJ1-6; D gene unclear. Trimming cost V 4 bases and J 7 bases, with 12 bases left between them. The CDR3 extends over 14 amino acids. Germline CDR1 and CDR2: SGHNT and YYREEE (reference sequence). The CDR3 region has the DNA TGTGCCAGCAGCCCATTGCAGGCGAATTCACCCCTCCACTTT. The encoded protein is CASSPLQANSPLHF. Drawing the rest from reference TRBV5-4 and TRBJ1-6, the complete variable domain is ETGVTQSPTHLIKTRGQQVTLRCSSQSGHNTVSWYQQALGQGPQFIFQYYREEENGRGNFPPRFSGLQFPNYSSELNVNALELDDSALYLCASSPLQANSPLHFGNGTRLTVT.

Ten or more counts support this clonotype. The chain links TRBV7-2 to TRBJ2-1; 9 bases are a match to TRBD2. Trimming took 4 bases from V and 8 from J; bases not matched to a gene: 12. Per germline, CDR1 SGHTA and CDR2 FQGNSA. The CDR3 is 16 amino acids. The CDR3 bases are TGTGCCAGCAGCTCAGGCGGGGCGGGGGGGCACGATGAGCAGTTCTTC. Translation gives CASSSGGAGGHDEQFF.

This clonotype was recorded many times. The rearrangement joins TRBV20-1 to TRBJ1-1, with D uncertain. Germline V lookup: CDR1 DFQATT, CDR2 SNEGSKA (reference sequence). V lost 1 base and J lost 8, with 17 bases in between. The CDR3 consists of 14 residues. The CDR3 region is CSARAPPSVREAFF. CDR3 sequence (DNA): TGCAGTGCTAGAGCCCCCCCATCGGTACGGGAAGCTTTCTTT.

This clonotype came up a few times. The chain is built from TRBV12-3 or TRBV12-4 and TRBJ1-1; D is unclear. V lost 2 bases, J lost 1 base, and 8 bases lay in between. The CDR3 covers 14 residues. The CDR3 DNA is TGTGCCAGCAGTTTAACACGGGCGAACACTGAAGCTTTCTTT. Translating it yields CASSLTRANTEAFF.

This clonotype has more than one count but fewer than ten. The rearrangement links TRBV7-2 to TRBJ1-2; no firm D call. Looked up from germline, CDR1 is SGHTA and CDR2 is FQGNSA. The V end was cut by 2 bases, the J end by 2 bases, with 12 bases between. The CDR3 contains 15 residues. CDR3 region: CASSLREGPNYGYTF. The CDR3 DNA reads TGTGCCAGCAGCTTACGAGAAGGGCCCAACTATGGCTACACCTTC.

The chain couples TRBV9 to TRBJ2-5; 10 bases are shared with TRBD1. The germline CDR1 and CDR2 sequences are SGDLS and YYNGEE. The CDR3 is 15 residues long. Unmatched junction bases numbered 7, after V lost 0 bases and J lost 8 bases. CDR3 amino acids: CASSVGGQGYSTQYF. DNA of the CDR3: TGTGCCAGCAGCGTAGGGGGACAGGGGTATTCTACCCAGTACTTC.

This clonotype came up many times. The chain has TRBV5-1 and TRBJ2-3; D not resolved. V shed 6 bases and J shed 4 bases, with 18 bases lying between them. This CDR3 has 15 residues. Germline CDR1 reads SGHRS; CDR2 reads YFSETQ. Here the CDR3 DNA reads TGCGCCAGCAACCGGTGGGCGGATGTCTCAGATACGCAGTATTTT. Translation gives CASNRWADVSDTQYF. The full variable domain, rest sourced from reference TRBV5-1 and TRBJ2-3, is KAGVTQTPRYLIKTRGQQVTLSCSPISGHRSVSWYQQTPGQGLQFLFEYFSETQRNKGNFPGRFSGRQFSNSRSEMNVSTLELGDSALYLCASNRWADVSDTQYFGPGTRLTVL.

This chain joins TRBV4-1 and TRBJ1-2; 7 positions match TRBD1. J lost 4 bases, V lost 4 bases, and 9 bases had no gene match. The CDR3 is 15 amino acids. Germline V gene data show CDR1 as MGHRA and CDR2 as YSYEKL. The CDR3 region is CASSRLAGTVYGYTF. The DNA for the CDR3 is TGCGCCAGCAGCCGCCTCGCCGGGACAGTCTATGGCTACACCTTC.

The sample holds many counts of this clonotype. V and J are TRBV7-2 and TRBJ2-1; 7 bases are a match to TRBD2. The junction had 7 bases not matched to a gene; V was cut back by 2 bases and J by 0 bases. Germline V CDR1 and CDR2: SGHTA, FQGNSA. The CDR3 contains 17 residues. The chain's CDR3 is CASSLSFGGFSYNEQFF. For the CDR3, the DNA is TGTGCCAGCAGCTTAAGCTTCGGGGGGTTCTCCTACAATGAGCAGTTCTTC. The whole variable domain, filled in from reference TRBV7-2 and TRBJ2-1, reads GAGVSQSPSNKVTEKGKDVELRCDPISGHTALYWYRQSLGQGLEFLIYFQGNSAPDKSGLPSDRFSAERTGGSVSTLTIQRTQQEDSAVYLCASSLSFGGFSYNEQFFGPGTRLTVL.

Only a few counts were recorded for this clonotype. This chain joins TRBV10-3 and TRBJ1-1, with D unclear. Germline V CDR1 and CDR2: ENHRY, SYGVKD. V was clipped by 0 bases and J by 8 bases, with 7 bases between them. The CDR3 has 12 residues. CDR3 sequence: CAISESVREAFF. DNA of the CDR3: TGTGCCATCAGTGAGTCAGTCAGGGAAGCTTTCTTT.

This clonotype was recorded a few times. J is TRBJ2-7 and V is TRBV28, with TRBD1 matching over 8 bases. Trimming took 5 bases from V and 4 from J; bases not matched to a gene: 7. Germline CDR1 and CDR2: MDHEN and SYDVKM. The CDR3 is 14 residues long. The CDR3 DNA reads TGTGCCAGCAGTAATGGACAGGGATTTTACGAGCAGTACGTC. It yields the protein CASSNGQGFYEQYV.

Many counts were recorded for this clonotype. The chain couples TRBV25-1 to TRBJ2-3, with TRBD2 matching 7 bases. Germline CDR1 reads MGHDK; CDR2 reads SYGVNS. The CDR3 is 16 residues long. J gave up 5 bases and V 1 base, and 9 bases lay outside the gene matches. The CDR3 nucleotides read TGTGCCAGCAGTGAATTATCGGGGGGTGGGAAAGATACGCAGTATTTT. Translating gives CASSELSGGGKDTQYF.

Many counts were recorded for this clonotype. The J gene is TRBJ1-4, the V gene TRBV19, with D hard to call. In germline, CDR1 is LNHDA, CDR2 SQIVND (reference sequence). CDR3 length: 13 residues. V lost 6 bases to trimming and J lost 1 base, with 6 bases between them. CDR3 region: CASRSLTNEKLFF. The CDR3 DNA reads as TGTGCCAGTAGGTCTTTAACTAATGAAAAACTGTTTTTT. Based on the CDR3 plus reference TRBV19 and TRBJ1-4, the full variable domain is DGGITQSPKYLFRKEGQNVTLSCEQNLNHDAMYWYRQDPGQGLRLIYYSQIVNDFQKGDIAEGYSVSREKKESFPLTVTSAQKNPTAFYLCASRSLTNEKLFFGSGTQLSVL.

This clonotype was seen only a few times. The chain is built from TRBV28 and TRBJ1-5; TRBD1 matches 7 bases. After removal of 6 bases from V and 7 bases from J, the junction contained 9 bases not matched to a gene. Germline assignment: CDR1 MDHEN and CDR2 SYDVKM. The length of the CDR3 is 14 residues. This CDR3 reads CASSPTGTTQPQHF. CDR3 nucleotides: TGTGCCAGCAGCCCGACAGGGACCACCCAGCCCCAGCATTTT.

This clonotype showed up just a few times. The rearrangement uses TRBV6-6 and TRBJ2-7, with 11 bases identical to TRBD2. CDR3 length equals 15 residues. The V gene's germline CDR1 is MNHNY and CDR2 SVGAGI (reference sequence). J was trimmed by 1 base and V by 5 bases; bases with no gene match: 4. The CDR3 sequence is CASSTSSGGSYEQYV. The CDR3 region has the DNA TGTGCCAGCAGTACCTCTAGCGGGGGGTCCTACGAGCAGTACGTC.

This clonotype was counted many times. This chain links TRBV7-9 with TRBJ2-3, with no clear D. The ends were cut back, 1 base at V and 9 bases at J, with 11 bases in the middle. This CDR3 is built from 13 residues. Germline loops: CDR1 SEHNR, CDR2 FQNEAQ (reference sequence). The CDR3 loop is CASSLEGAGTQYF. The CDR3 region has the DNA TGTGCCAGCAGCTTAGAGGGTGCCGGGACGCAGTATTTT.

This clonotype was found a few times. The DNA of the CDR3 is TGTGCCAGCAGTCCTTCTAGGTATACGCAGTATTTT. Protein product: CASSPSRYTQYF. The rearrangement uses TRBV2 and TRBJ2-3; the D is unclear. The CDR3 runs 12 residues. V dropped 5 bases and J dropped 7 bases, with 10 bases sitting between them. Germline-derived CDR1 and CDR2 are SNHLY and FYNNEI.

This chain uses TRBV20-1 with TRBJ2-5; D unresolved. CDR1 DFQATT and CDR2 SNEGSKA come from the germline V gene (reference sequence). The CDR3 loop spans 12 amino acids. V lost 3 bases, J lost 4 bases, and 9 bases lay in between. This chain's CDR3 is CSARRRVETQYF. In DNA form, the CDR3 reads TGCAGTGCTAGGCGGCGTGTAGAGACCCAGTACTTC.

In its sample, this clonotype was seen many times. The DNA of the CDR3 is TGTGCCAGCAGCCAAGGGGATCCAGGGCCTGAGCAGTTCTTC. Translated, it gives CASSQGDPGPEQFF. The chain carries TRBV4-2 and TRBJ2-1; D is possibly TRBD1 (5 bases). From germline, CDR1 is LGHNA and CDR2 YNFKEQ. V lost 1 base, J lost 9 bases, and 13 bases lay in between. The CDR3 has 14 residues.

This chain joins TRBV12-3 or TRBV12-4 and TRBJ2-4; 10 nucleotides align to TRBD2. The V segment lost 4 bases and the J segment 9 bases; nucleotides outside the gene matches: 12. The CDR3 covers 16 residues. For the CDR3, the DNA is TGTGCCAGCAGTTGGGGGCTAGCGGGGGCCGAGGGCATTCAGTACTTC. This codes for CASSWGLAGAEGIQYF.

This clonotype was seen ten or more times. This sequence joins TRBV20-1 and TRBJ2-1, with 11 bases fitting TRBD2. From germline, CDR1 is DFQATT and CDR2 SNEGSKA (reference sequence). The CDR3 runs 19 residues. The J segment lost 4 bases and the V segment lost 5 bases, leaving 19 bases of the junction unmatched. The CDR3 region has the DNA TGCAGTGCTCTAAGCCCCACTAGCGGGGGTCATTCCGCGTACAATGAGCAGTTCTTC. It specifies CSALSPTSGGHSAYNEQFF.

The table lists this clonotype with many counts. V gene TRBV10-3 combines with J gene TRBJ2-2; D is undetermined. The V gene's germline CDR1 is ENHRY and CDR2 SYGVKD. Trimming took off 5 bases at V and 4 bases at J, with 2 bases between the two ends. This CDR3 contains 11 residues. The CDR3 DNA sequence: TGTGCCATCAGTTTCACCGGGGAGCTGTTTTTT. Translating gives CAISFTGELFF.

V is TRBV20-1 and J is TRBJ2-1; D remains unclear. Germline V gene data show CDR1 as DFQATT and CDR2 as SNEGSKA (reference sequence). The CDR3 has 11 residues. V was clipped by 2 bases and J by 7 bases, with 6 bases between them. DNA of the CDR3: TGCAGTGCTAGACTTTCTAATGAGCAGTTCTTC. Translated, it gives CSARLSNEQFF.